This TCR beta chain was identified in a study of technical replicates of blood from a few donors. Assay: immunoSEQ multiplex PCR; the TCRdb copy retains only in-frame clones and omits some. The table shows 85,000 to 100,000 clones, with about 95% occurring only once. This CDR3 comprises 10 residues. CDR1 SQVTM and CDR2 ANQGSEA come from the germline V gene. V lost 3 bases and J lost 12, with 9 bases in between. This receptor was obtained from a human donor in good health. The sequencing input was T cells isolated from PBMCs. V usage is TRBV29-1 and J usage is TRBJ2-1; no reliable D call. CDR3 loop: CSVDVAGQFF. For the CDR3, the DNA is TGCAGCGTTGACGTCGCAGGGCAGTTCTTC.